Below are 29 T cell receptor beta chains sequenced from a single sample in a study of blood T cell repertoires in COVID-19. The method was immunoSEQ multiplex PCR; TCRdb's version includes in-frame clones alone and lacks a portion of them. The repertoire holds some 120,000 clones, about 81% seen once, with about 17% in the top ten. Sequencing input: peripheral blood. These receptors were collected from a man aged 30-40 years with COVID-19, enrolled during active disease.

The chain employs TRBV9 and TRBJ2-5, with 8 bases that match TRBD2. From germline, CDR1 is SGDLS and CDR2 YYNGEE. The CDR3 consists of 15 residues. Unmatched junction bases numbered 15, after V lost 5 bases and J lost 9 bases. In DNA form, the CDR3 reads TGTGCCAGCAGTGACGAGCGGGGGCCGAGAAGCCCCCAGTACTTC. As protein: CASSDERGPRSPQYF.

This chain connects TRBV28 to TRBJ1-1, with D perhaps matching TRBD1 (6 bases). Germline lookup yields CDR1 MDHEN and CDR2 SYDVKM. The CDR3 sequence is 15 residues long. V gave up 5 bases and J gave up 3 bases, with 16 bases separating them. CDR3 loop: CASSTAGDYDTEAFF. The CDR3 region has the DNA TGTGCCAGCAGTACAGCAGGGGACTACGACACTGAAGCTTTCTTT.

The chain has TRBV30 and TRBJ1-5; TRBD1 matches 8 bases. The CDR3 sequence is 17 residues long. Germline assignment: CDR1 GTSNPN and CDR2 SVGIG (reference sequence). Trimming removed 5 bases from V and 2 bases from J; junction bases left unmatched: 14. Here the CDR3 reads CAWDRGLRGPGNQPQHF. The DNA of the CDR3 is TGTGCCTGGGACAGGGGACTTAGGGGTCCGGGCAATCAGCCCCAGCATTTT.

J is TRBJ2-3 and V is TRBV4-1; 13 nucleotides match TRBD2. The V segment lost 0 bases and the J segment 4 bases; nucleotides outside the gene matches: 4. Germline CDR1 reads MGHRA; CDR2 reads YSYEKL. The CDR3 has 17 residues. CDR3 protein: CASSQELAGGPSDTQYF. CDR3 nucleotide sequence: TGCGCCAGCAGCCAAGAACTAGCGGGAGGGCCGTCAGATACGCAGTATTTT.

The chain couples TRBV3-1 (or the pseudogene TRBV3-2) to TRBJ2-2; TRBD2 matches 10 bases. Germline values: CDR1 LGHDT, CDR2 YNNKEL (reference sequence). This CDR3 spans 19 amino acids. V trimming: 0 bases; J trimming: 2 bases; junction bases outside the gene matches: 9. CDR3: CASSQDLTSGEFNTGELFF. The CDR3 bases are TGTGCCAGCAGCCAAGATCTCACTAGCGGGGAATTCAACACCGGGGAGCTGTTTTTT.

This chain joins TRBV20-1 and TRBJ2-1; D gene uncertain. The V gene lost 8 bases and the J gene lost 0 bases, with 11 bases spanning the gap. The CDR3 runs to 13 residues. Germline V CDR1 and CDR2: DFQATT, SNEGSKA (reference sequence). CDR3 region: CSLSVSSYNEQFF. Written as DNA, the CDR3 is TGCAGTCTTAGTGTGAGCTCCTACAATGAGCAGTTCTTC.

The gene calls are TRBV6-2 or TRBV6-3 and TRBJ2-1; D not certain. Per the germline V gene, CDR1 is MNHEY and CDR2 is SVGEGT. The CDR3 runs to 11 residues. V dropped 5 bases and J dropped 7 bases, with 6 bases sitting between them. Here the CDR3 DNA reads TGTGCCAGCAGTCTTTATAATGAGCAGTTCTTC. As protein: CASSLYNEQFF.

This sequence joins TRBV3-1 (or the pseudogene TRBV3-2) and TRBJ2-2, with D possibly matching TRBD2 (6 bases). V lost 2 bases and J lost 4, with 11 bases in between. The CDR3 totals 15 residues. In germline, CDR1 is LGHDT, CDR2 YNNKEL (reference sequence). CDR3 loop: CASSQNLAFTGELFF. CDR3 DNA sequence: TGTGCCAGCAGCCAAAATCTAGCGTTCACCGGGGAGCTGTTTTTT.

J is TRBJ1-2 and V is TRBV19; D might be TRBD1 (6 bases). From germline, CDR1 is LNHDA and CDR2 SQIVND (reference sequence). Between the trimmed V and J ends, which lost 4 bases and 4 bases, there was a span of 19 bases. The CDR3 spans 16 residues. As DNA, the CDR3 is TGTGCCAGTAGTAACCCCTGGACAGTAACCCTCTATGGCTACACCTTC. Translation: CASSNPWTVTLYGYTF.

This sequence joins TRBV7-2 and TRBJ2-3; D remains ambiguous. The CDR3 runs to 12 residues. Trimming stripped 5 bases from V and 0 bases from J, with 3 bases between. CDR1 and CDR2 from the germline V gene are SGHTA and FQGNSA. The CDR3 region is CASSPSTDTQYF. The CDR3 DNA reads TGTGCCAGCAGCCCTAGCACAGATACGCAGTATTTT.

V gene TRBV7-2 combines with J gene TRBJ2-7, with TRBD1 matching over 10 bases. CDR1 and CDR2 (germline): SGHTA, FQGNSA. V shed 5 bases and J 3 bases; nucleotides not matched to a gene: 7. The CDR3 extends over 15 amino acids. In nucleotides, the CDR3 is TGTGCCAGCAGCGACCGGGACAGGGGTGGCTACGAGCAGTACTTC. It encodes CASSDRDRGGYEQYF.

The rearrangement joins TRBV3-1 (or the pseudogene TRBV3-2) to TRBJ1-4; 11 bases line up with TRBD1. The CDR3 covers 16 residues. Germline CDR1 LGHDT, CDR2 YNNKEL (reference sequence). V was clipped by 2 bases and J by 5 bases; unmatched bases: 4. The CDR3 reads CASSQPRDRGNEKLFF. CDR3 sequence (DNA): TGTGCCAGCAGCCAACCCCGGGACAGGGGGAATGAAAAACTGTTTTTT.

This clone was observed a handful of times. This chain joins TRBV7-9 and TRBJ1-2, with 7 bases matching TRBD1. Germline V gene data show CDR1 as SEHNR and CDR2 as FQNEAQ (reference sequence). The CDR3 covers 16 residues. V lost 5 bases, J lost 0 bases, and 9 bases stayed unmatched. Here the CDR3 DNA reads TGTGCCAGCAGCCTTACTACAGGGGCCCCTAACTATGGCTACACCTTC. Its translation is CASSLTTGAPNYGYTF.

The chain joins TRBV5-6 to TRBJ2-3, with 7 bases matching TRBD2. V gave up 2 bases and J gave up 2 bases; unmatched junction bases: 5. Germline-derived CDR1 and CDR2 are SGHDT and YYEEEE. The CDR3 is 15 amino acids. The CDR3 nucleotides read TGTGCCAGCAGCTTCGGCGGGGGAGCCACAGATACGCAGTATTTT. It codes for CASSFGGGATDTQYF.

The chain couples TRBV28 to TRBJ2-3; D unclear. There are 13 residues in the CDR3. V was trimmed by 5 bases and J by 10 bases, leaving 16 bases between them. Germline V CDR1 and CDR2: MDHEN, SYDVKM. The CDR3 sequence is CASSTVATEAQYF. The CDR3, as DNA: TGTGCCAGCAGTACGGTAGCCACCGAGGCGCAGTATTTT.

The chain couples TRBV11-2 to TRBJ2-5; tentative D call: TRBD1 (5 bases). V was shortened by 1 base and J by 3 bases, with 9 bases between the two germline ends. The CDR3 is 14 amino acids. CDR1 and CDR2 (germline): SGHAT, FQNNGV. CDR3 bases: TGTGCCAGCAGCTTAGTCCCAGGGAAAGAGACCCAGTACTTC. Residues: CASSLVPGKETQYF.

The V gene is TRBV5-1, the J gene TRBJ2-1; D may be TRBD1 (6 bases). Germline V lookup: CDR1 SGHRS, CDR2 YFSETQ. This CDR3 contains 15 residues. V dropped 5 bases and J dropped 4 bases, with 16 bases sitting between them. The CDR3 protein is CASRGFRTVYNEQFF. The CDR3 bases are TGCGCCAGCAGGGGATTTCGGACAGTTTACAATGAGCAGTTCTTC.

Written as DNA, the CDR3 is TGTGCCACCAGTGATGAGTTTCTGCAGACCCAGTACTTC. This encodes CATSDEFLQTQYF. The V gene is TRBV24-1, the J gene TRBJ2-5; unclear D gene. Germline lookup yields CDR1 KGHDR and CDR2 SFDVKD. The CDR3 is 13 residues long. V lost 3 bases and J 6 bases, leaving 10 bases between the germline ends.

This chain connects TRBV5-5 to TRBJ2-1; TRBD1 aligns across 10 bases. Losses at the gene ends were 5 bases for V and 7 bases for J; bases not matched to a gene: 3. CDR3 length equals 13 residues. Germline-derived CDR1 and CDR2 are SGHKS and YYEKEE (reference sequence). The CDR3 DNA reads TGTGCCAGCAGACGGACAGGGGGGAATGAGCAGTTCTTC. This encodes CASRRTGGNEQFF.

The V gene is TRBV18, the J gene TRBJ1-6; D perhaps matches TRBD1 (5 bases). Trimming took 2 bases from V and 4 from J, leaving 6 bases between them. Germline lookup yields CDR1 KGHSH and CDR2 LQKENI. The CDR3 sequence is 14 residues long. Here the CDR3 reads CASSPDSYNSPLHF. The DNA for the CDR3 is TGTGCCAGCTCACCAGACAGTTATAATTCACCCCTCCACTTT.

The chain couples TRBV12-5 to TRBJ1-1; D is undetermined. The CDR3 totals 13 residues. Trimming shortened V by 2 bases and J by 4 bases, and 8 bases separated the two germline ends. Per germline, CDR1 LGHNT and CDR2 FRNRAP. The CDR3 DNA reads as TGTGCTAGTGGTTTGCTACTAGGCACTGAAGCTTTCTTT. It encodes CASGLLLGTEAFF.

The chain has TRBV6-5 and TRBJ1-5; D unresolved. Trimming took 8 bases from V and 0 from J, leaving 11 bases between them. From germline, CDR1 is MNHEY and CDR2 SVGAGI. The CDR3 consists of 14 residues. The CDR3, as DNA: TGTGCCAGCGCTTCAGGATATAGCAATCAGCCCCAGCATTTT. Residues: CASASGYSNQPQHF.

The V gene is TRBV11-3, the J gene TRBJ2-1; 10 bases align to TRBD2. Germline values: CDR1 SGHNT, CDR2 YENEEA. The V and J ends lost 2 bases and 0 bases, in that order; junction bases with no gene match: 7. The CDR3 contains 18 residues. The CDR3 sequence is CASSLLAGASSSYNEQFF. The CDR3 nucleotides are TGTGCCAGCAGCTTACTAGCGGGGGCCTCGAGCTCCTACAATGAGCAGTTCTTC.

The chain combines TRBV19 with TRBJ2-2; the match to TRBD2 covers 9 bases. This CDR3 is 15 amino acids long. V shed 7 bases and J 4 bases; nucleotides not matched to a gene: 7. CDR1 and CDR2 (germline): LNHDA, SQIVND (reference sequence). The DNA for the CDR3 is TGTGCCAGTATAGGTAGCGGGGGCCCCACCGGGGAGCTGTTTTTT. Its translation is CASIGSGGPTGELFF.

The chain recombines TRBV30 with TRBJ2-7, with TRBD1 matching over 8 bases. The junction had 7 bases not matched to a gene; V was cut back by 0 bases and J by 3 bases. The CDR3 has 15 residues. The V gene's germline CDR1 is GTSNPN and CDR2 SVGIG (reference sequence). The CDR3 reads CAWSVQDRDFYEQYF. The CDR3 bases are TGTGCCTGGAGTGTACAGGACAGGGACTTCTACGAGCAGTACTTC.

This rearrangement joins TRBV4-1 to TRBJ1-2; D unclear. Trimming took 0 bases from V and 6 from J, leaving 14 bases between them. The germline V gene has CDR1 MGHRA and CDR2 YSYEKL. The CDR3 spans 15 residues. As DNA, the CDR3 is TGCGCCAGCAGCCAAGATCCCCGTACCTACGATGGCTACACCTTC. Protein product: CASSQDPRTYDGYTF.

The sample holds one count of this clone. CDR3 sequence (DNA): TGTGCCAGCAGTTGGGGGACAGCCTACGAGCAGTACTTC. It translates to CASSWGTAYEQYF. The chain uses TRBV27 and TRBJ2-7; the match to TRBD1 covers 7 bases. The trim removed 4 bases at V and 2 bases at J, leaving 2 bases unmatched. The germline gives CDR1 MNHEY, CDR2 SMNVEV (reference sequence). The CDR3 sequence is 13 residues long.

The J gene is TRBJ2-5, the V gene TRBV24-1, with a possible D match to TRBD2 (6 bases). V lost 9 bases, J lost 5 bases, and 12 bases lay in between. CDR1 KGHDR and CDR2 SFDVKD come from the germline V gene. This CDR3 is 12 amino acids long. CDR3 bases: TGTGCCACCGGGTCCGGGGGTGAGACCCAGTACTTC. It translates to CATGSGGETQYF.

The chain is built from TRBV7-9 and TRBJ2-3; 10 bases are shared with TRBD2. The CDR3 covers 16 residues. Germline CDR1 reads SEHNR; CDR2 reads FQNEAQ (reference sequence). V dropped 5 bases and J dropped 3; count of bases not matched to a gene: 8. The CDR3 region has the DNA TGTGCCAGCAGCCCACGGGTTAGCGGGAGGACAGATACGCAGTATTTT. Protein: CASSPRVSGRTDTQYF. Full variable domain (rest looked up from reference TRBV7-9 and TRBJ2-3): DTGVSQNPRHKITKRGQNVTFRCDPISEHNRLYWYRQTLGQGPEFLTYFQNEAQLEKSRLLSDRFSAERPKGSFSTLEIQRTEQGDSAMYLCASSPRVSGRTDTQYFGPGTRLTVL.